Listed here are 8 T cell receptor beta chains from one sample, sequenced in a study of CD4+ T cells in melanoma (dated by TCRdb to between 2021 and 2022). Library method: the immunoSEQ multiplex PCR assay. TCRdb holds this immuneACCESS table with in-frame rearrangements only. Some clones are missing; in checked studies, unresolved V genes explain under half, and the rest has no known cause. Within this sample are roughly 16,000 clones, with 70% to 80% of them counted one time only. The ten largest account for about 12% of the sample. Sequences were obtained from cells from a culture (not recorded whether cultured in vitro). Receptors originate from a human donor with melanoma.

The rearrangement uses TRBV5-1 and TRBJ2-1; 7 positions agree with TRBD2. The trim removed 1 base at V and 1 base at J, leaving 8 bases unmatched. CDR1 SGHRS and CDR2 YFSETQ come from the germline V gene. The CDR3 consists of 17 residues. The CDR3 spells CASSLKLLAVSYNEQFF. CDR3 DNA: TGCGCCAGCAGCTTGAAGCTTCTAGCGGTTTCCTACAATGAGCAGTTCTTC.

The chain has TRBV19 and TRBJ2-5; D is perhaps TRBD2 (5 bases). The J call may be faulty, since TRBJ2-7 better matches the DNA end. The CDR3 runs to 13 residues. In germline, CDR1 is LNHDA, CDR2 SQIVND (reference sequence). The CDR3 DNA reads TGTGCCGCGGGCAGGCCAGGAGATTACGAGCAGTACTTC. Its protein is CAAGRPGDYEQYF.

This chain joins TRBV5-1 and TRBJ2-3; D possibly corresponds to TRBD2 (6 bases). The germline V and J ends were trimmed by 3 bases and 5 bases, with 10 bases remaining between them. Germline V CDR1 and CDR2: SGHRS, YFSETQ. This CDR3 is 13 amino acids long. CDR3 region: CASSSPGGDTQYF. The CDR3 nucleotides read TGCGCCAGCAGCTCTCCCGGGGGAGATACGCAGTATTTT.

This clone appeared a few times. The CDR3 DNA reads as TGTGCCAGCGTACAATATGGAAACACCATATATTTT. It is translated as CASVQYGNTIYF. This chain uses TRBV2 with TRBJ1-3; D gene unclear. CDR1 and CDR2 (germline): SNHLY, FYNNEI. V lost 8 bases to trimming and J lost 3 bases, with 8 bases between them. This CDR3 region has 12 residues.

This clone was picked up a small number of times. The chain combines TRBV2 with TRBJ1-3, with D possibly matching TRBD1 (5 bases). The CDR3 extends over 16 amino acids. V shed 6 bases and J shed 1 base, with 16 bases lying between them. From germline, CDR1 is SNHLY and CDR2 FYNNEI. The DNA for the CDR3 is TGTGCCAGCAGCTTTAGGGGTCCCCTATCTGGAAACACCATATATTTT. The encoded protein is CASSFRGPLSGNTIYF.

The J gene is TRBJ1-2, the V gene TRBV5-1, with D possibly matching TRBD1 (5 bases). The CDR3 contains 13 residues. Germline loops: CDR1 SGHRS, CDR2 YFSETQ. Trimming left V 4 bases short and J 3 bases short, with 10 bases between. CDR3 protein: CASSLDSYYGYTF. CDR3 DNA sequence: TGCGCCAGCAGCCTAGACAGCTACTATGGCTACACCTTC. Full variable domain (missing parts from reference TRBV5-1 and TRBJ1-2): KAGVTQTPRYLIKTRGQQVTLSCSPISGHRSVSWYQQTPGQGLQFLFEYFSETQRNKGNFPGRFSGRQFSNSRSEMNVSTLELGDSALYLCASSLDSYYGYTFGSGTRLTVV.

This rearrangement joins TRBV7-9 to TRBJ1-1; no clear D gene. Per the germline V gene, CDR1 is SEHNR and CDR2 is FQNEAQ (reference sequence). V was trimmed by 3 bases and J by 3 bases, leaving 8 bases between them. This CDR3 region has 13 residues. Here the CDR3 DNA reads TGTGCCAGCAGCTTCGTGGAGGACACTGAAGCTTTCTTT. This sequence encodes CASSFVEDTEAFF.

The gene calls are TRBV5-6 and TRBJ2-1, with 10 bases aligning to TRBD2. Germline V CDR1 and CDR2: SGHDT, YYEEEE. The trim removed 0 bases at V and 13 bases at J, leaving 10 bases unmatched. The CDR3 runs to 15 residues. As DNA, the CDR3 is TGTGCCAGCAGCTTGGTTAGCGGGGGGTTCGGGATCCAGTTCTTC. Translated, it gives CASSLVSGGFGIQFF. The entire variable domain, with the rest obtained from reference TRBV5-6 and TRBJ2-1, is as follows: DAGVTQSPTHLIKTRGQQVTLRCSPKSGHDTVSWYQQALGQGPQFIFQYYEEEERQRGNFPDRFSGHQFPNYSSELNVNALLLGDSALYLCASSLVSGGFGIQFFGPGTRLTVL.